This T cell receptor (beta chain) came from a study of cytomegalovirus exposure and HLA in healthy donors. Study-level points and caveats: A few chains linked to CMV were shown in vitro to be specific for CMV antigens. A subsequent analysis found that TCR clusters from the first cohort also tended to co-occur in the approximately 120 validation repertoires, with about 94% of cluster scores above 0. The classifier, whose performance was assessed in both the original and validation cohorts, reportedly diagnosed cytomegalovirus status with high specificity and sensitivity.

The trim removed 4 bases at V and 0 bases at J, leaving 5 bases unmatched. Germline V lookup: CDR1 LNHDA, CDR2 SQIVND (reference sequence). This CDR3 region has 15 residues. In regard to this clone: The antigen is undetermined.

Assay used: immunoSEQ multiplex PCR; TCRdb lists only in-frame clones, some missing. The sample contains 100,000 to 150,000 clones, roughly 95% of which appear only once. This clonotype was obtained from a man aged 18 to 30 in good health and CMV-seronegative. This chain connects TRBV19 to TRBJ1-2; 7 bases line up with TRBD1. The specimen was PBMCs. CDR3 in DNA: TGTGCCAGTAGTACCCACGGGACAGCTAACTATGGCTACACCTTC. Its translation is CASSTHGTANYGYTF.